One and the same sample provided the 18 T cell receptor beta chains below, sequenced in a study of T-cell memory formation after mild COVID-19 (dated by TCRdb to the early 2020s). The protocol used for the library was 5' RACE. The listed sequencing device is Illumina NovaSeq 6000. The raw public reads went through TCRdb reprocessing: fastp at Q25, MiXCR clone calling, in-frame beta chains kept. A single entry per CDR3 protein holds the most common genes and DNA from its merged rows. This sample is represented by 550,000 to 700,000 distinct CDR3 sequences; 15% to 20% of them were singletons. About 8.1% of the sample rests with the top ten. Sequenced: PBMCs or a T cell subset sorted from them (not recorded which). The receptors come from an adult woman who had mild COVID-19 (a few samples of this study predate the infection). The sample titles of this study are shuffled in the database, so cell type and time point are left out; the donor was told from shared clones.

A few counts support this clonotype. The chain recombines TRBV4-1 with TRBJ2-2; possibly TRBD1 for D (5 bases). V lost 1 base and J 3 bases, leaving 6 bases between the germline ends. CDR3 length: 14 amino acids. Germline CDR1 and CDR2: MGHRA and YSYEKL. CDR3 DNA sequence: TGCGCCAGCAGCCAAGTCAGGGACACCGGGGAGCTGTTTTTT. Protein sequence: CASSQVRDTGELFF.

There are a few counts of this clonotype. The genes are TRBV5-1 and TRBJ1-5, with 8 bases matching TRBD1. J gave up 6 bases and V 4 bases, and 6 bases lay outside the gene matches. The CDR3 has 14 amino acids. From germline, CDR1 is SGHRS and CDR2 YFSETQ. CDR3 sequence (DNA): TGCGCCAGCAGCCCCCGGGACAGGAGTCAGCCCCAGCATTTT. It codes for CASSPRDRSQPQHF.

This clonotype was seen a handful of times. CDR3 bases: TGTGCCAGCTCACCGCTTGAAAGGACTGAAGCTTTCTTT. Translated, it gives CASSPLERTEAFF. V is TRBV18 and J is TRBJ1-1; D remains unclear. V was cut by 3 bases and J by 5 bases, with 10 bases left in between. CDR3 length equals 13 residues. Per the germline V gene, CDR1 is KGHSH and CDR2 is LQKENI.

V is TRBV12-3 or TRBV12-4 and J is TRBJ2-1; 14 bases match TRBD2. Losses at the gene ends were 5 bases for V and 9 bases for J; bases not matched to a gene: 6. This CDR3 has 15 residues. CDR3: CASSVPGLAGAEQFF. The CDR3 coding sequence is TGTGCCAGCAGTGTCCCGGGACTAGCGGGAGCTGAGCAGTTCTTC.

The rearrangement uses TRBV7-8 and TRBJ1-2; no definite D call. Germline assignment: CDR1 SGHVS and CDR2 FQNEAQ. The CDR3 runs to 13 residues. V shed 4 bases and J shed 2 bases, with 8 bases lying between them. CDR3 nucleotide sequence: TGTGCCAGCAGCTCGAATCTAAACTATGGCTACACCTTC. This sequence encodes CASSSNLNYGYTF.

V is TRBV4-1 and J is TRBJ2-1, with D uncertain. This CDR3 contains 16 residues. Germline V gene data show CDR1 as MGHRA and CDR2 as YSYEKL. Trimming took 0 bases from V and 3 from J, leaving 12 bases between them. The CDR3 DNA reads TGCGCCAGCAGCCAAGATATCAGGCCGGGCTACAATGAGCAGTTCTTC. This sequence encodes CASSQDIRPGYNEQFF.

This clonotype was seen ten or more times. The V gene is TRBV20-1, the J gene TRBJ2-7, with D perhaps TRBD1 (5 bases). The V end was cut by 1 base, the J end by 3 bases, with 7 bases between. The CDR3 extends over 12 amino acids. CDR1 and CDR2 (germline): DFQATT, SNEGSKA (reference sequence). CDR3 DNA: TGCAGTGCTAGAGCCCAGGGCTACGAGCAGTACTTC. Its translation is CSARAQGYEQYF.

This chain links TRBV7-9 with TRBJ2-1, with 8 bases lining up with TRBD2. CDR3 length: 16 amino acids. V was clipped by 1 base and J by 6 bases; unmatched bases: 8. CDR1 and CDR2 from the germline V gene are SEHNR and FQNEAQ (reference sequence). CDR3 coding DNA: TGTGCCAGCAGCTTAGTATTTAGCGGGGTTGTCAATGAGCAGTTCTTC. This codes for CASSLVFSGVVNEQFF. Together with reference TRBV7-9 and TRBJ2-1, the CDR3 gives the full variable domain: DTGVSQNPRHKITKRGQNVTFRCDPISEHNRLYWYRQTLGQGPEFLTYFQNEAQLEKSRLLSDRFSAERPKGSFSTLEIQRTEQGDSAMYLCASSLVFSGVVNEQFFGPGTRLTVL.

This clonotype was counted ten times or more. The chain joins TRBV12-3 or TRBV12-4 to TRBJ2-7; D gene unclear. CDR3 length: 14 amino acids. Trimming took off 1 base at V and 1 base at J, with 8 bases between the two ends. In DNA form, the CDR3 reads TGTGCCAGCAGTTTAGGAGTCAGATCCTACGAGCAGTACTTC. Its protein product is CASSLGVRSYEQYF.

This clonotype has only a few counts. The chain combines TRBV10-3 with TRBJ2-1; D is perhaps TRBD1 or TRBD2 (6 bases each). Trimming removed 2 bases at V and 5 bases at J, with 10 bases between. CDR1 and CDR2 from the germline V gene are ENHRY and SYGVKD. CDR3 length: 14 amino acids. In nucleotides, the CDR3 is TGTGCCATCAGTGAGAGAAGGGGGGACAATGAGCAGTTCTTC. Residues: CAISERRGDNEQFF.

The chain combines TRBV12-3 or TRBV12-4 with TRBJ2-3; possible D gene TRBD2, 6 bases. The V and J ends lost 6 bases and 6 bases respectively, with 22 bases between them. The CDR3 has 16 amino acids. CDR3 coding DNA: TGTGCCAGCAGGCCCGGGAGTGGAAAGGGTGAGGATACGCAGTATTTT. Amino acid sequence: CASRPGSGKGEDTQYF.

This clonotype was detected a few times. This chain joins TRBV18 and TRBJ2-1; D gene uncertain. The CDR3 sequence is 13 residues long. Germline V gene data show CDR1 as KGHSH and CDR2 as LQKENI. V lost 1 base and J 9 bases, leaving 10 bases between the germline ends. CDR3 DNA: TGTGCCAGCTCACCACAGGGTTTCAGTGAGCAGTTCTTC. This encodes CASSPQGFSEQFF.

This clonotype was detected ten times or more. The chain has TRBV10-3 and TRBJ1-1, with 12 positions matching TRBD1. CDR1 is ENHRY and CDR2 is SYGVKD in the germline V gene. The ends lost 5 bases at V and 8 bases at J; junction bases unmatched: 3. The CDR3 runs to 13 residues. The CDR3 reads CAISLGQGAEAFF. CDR3 DNA: TGTGCCATCAGTCTGGGACAGGGGGCCGAAGCTTTCTTT.

CDR3 coding DNA: TGCAGTGCTAGGAACCTCGGGTCAGGGAGCTACAATGAGCAGTTCTTC. It is translated as CSARNLGSGSYNEQFF. This chain joins TRBV20-1 and TRBJ2-1; perhaps D is TRBD1 or TRBD2 (5 bases each). The CDR3 spans 16 residues. The ends were cut back, 3 bases at V and 3 bases at J, with 18 bases in the middle. Germline V gene data show CDR1 as DFQATT and CDR2 as SNEGSKA (reference sequence).

This clonotype appeared a few times. This chain uses TRBV7-9 with TRBJ1-4; 7 nucleotides line up with TRBD1. CDR3 length equals 14 residues. CDR1 and CDR2 (germline): SEHNR, FQNEAQ (reference sequence). Trimming took 6 bases from V and 8 from J; bases not matched to a gene: 9. The CDR3 DNA reads as TGTGCCAGCAGGAAAGGAGGGGGCAGAGAAAAACTGTTTTTT. Translation gives CASRKGGGREKLFF.

This chain connects TRBV2 to TRBJ2-5; D remains ambiguous. This CDR3 has 13 amino acids. Trimming shortened V by 6 bases and J by 1 base, and 9 bases separated the two germline ends. Germline CDR1 reads SNHLY; CDR2 reads FYNNEI. The CDR3 loop is CASRVGIQETQYF. The DNA of the CDR3 is TGTGCCAGCAGAGTTGGGATCCAAGAGACCCAGTACTTC.

This clonotype appeared a few times. The V and J genes are TRBV19 and TRBJ1-1; D is perhaps TRBD1 (5 bases). CDR3 length: 14 residues. Trimming shortened V by 1 base and J by 1 base, and 7 bases separated the two germline ends. Per germline, CDR1 LNHDA and CDR2 SQIVND (reference sequence). The CDR3 loop reads CASSIGQRNTEAFF. The CDR3 DNA follows: TGTGCCAGTAGTATAGGACAGCGGAACACTGAAGCTTTCTTT.

This clonotype was counted at least ten times. V usage is TRBV6-5 and J usage is TRBJ1-4, with 8 bases lining up with TRBD1. Germline V gene sequence: CDR1 MNHEY, CDR2 SVGAGI. The junction had 16 bases not matched to a gene; V was cut back by 4 bases and J by 3 bases. This CDR3 is 19 amino acids long. The CDR3 here is CASSSIGRGTGAANEKLFF. The CDR3 DNA is TGTGCCAGCAGTTCTATCGGGAGGGGGACAGGAGCGGCTAATGAAAAACTGTTTTTT.